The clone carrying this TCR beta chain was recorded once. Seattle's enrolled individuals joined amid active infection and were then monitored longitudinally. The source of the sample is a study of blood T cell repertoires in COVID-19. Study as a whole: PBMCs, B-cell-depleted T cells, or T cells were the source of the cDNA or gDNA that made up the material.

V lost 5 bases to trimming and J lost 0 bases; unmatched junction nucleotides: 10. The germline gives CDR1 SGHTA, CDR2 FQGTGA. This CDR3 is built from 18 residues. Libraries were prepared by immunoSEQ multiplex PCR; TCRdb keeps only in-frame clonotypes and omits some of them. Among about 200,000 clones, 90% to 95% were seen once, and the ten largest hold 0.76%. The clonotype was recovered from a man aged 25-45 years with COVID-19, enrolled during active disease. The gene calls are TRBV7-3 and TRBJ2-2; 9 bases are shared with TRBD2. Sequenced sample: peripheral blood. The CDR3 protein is CASSDRPRGGANTGELFF. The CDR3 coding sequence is TGTGCCAGCAGCGACCGACCCCGCGGGGGGGCGAACACCGGGGAGCTGTTTTTT.